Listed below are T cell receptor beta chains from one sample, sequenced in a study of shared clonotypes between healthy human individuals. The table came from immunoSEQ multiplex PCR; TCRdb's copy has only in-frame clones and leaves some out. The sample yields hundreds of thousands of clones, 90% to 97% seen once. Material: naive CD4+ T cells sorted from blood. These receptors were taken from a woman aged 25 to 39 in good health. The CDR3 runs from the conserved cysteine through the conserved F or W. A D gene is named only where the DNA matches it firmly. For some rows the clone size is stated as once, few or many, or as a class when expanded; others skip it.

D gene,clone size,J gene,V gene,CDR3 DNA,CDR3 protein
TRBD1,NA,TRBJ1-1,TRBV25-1,TGTGCCAGCAGAGGACAGGGGAGGACTGAAGCTTTCTTT,CASRGQGRTEAFF
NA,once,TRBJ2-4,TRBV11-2,TGTGCCAGCAGCTTAGCCGACGGGAAAAACATTCAGTACTTC,CASSLADGKNIQYF
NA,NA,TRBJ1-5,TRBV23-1,TGCGCCAGCAGTCAGGGAAGTTCGGGTCAGCCCCAGCATTTT,CASSQGSSGQPQHF
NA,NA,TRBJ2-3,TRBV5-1,TGCGCCAGCAGCTCCCACATTACAGGGCGTAAGACAGATACGCAGTATTTT,CASSSHITGRKTDTQYF
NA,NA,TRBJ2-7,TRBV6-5,TGTGCCAGCAGTAACAGGGGAGGTTACGAGCAGTACTTC,CASSNRGGYEQYF
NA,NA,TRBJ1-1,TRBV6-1,TGTGCCAGCAGTGGCACAGTGAACACTGAAGCTTTCTTT,CASSGTVNTEAFF
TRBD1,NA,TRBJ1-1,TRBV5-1,TGCGCCAGCAGCTTGGCGGACAGGGTAGGGACTGAAGCTTTCTTT,CASSLADRVGTEAFF
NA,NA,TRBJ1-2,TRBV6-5,TGTGCCAGCAGTTACTCGAATCGGCGTCACTATGGCTACACCTTC,CASSYSNRRHYGYTF
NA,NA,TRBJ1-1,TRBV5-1,TGCGCCAGCAGCTTGGGCGTAGTGTGGGACACTGAAGCTTTCTTT,CASSLGVVWDTEAFF
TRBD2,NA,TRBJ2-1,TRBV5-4,TGTGCCAGCAGCCATGGACTAGCGGGGAATAATGAGCAGTTCTTC,CASSHGLAGNNEQFF
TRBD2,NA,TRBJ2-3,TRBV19,TGTGCCAGTAGTGGACTACCGGGACTAGCGGGAGTAACGGATACGCAGTATTTT,CASSGLPGLAGVTDTQYF
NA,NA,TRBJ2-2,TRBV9,TGTGCCAGCAGCCCACGCGAGGCCGGGGAGCTGTTTTTT,CASSPREAGELFF
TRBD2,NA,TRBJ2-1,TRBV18,TGTGCCAGCTCACAGGCGGGACTAGCGGGAGGGCCTCGGAATGAGCAGTTCTTC,CASSQAGLAGGPRNEQFF
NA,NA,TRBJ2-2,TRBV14,TGTGCCAGCAGCCAAGGGGGTAAAGTCACCGGGGAGCTGTTTTTT,CASSQGGKVTGELFF
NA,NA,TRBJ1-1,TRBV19,TGTGCCAGTAGTCCCCCGCGCGTTAACACTGAAGCTTTCTTT,CASSPPRVNTEAFF
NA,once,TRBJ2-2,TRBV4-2,TGTGCCAGCAGCTCCGGGACGGCCGGGGAGCTGTTTTTT,CASSSGTAGELFF
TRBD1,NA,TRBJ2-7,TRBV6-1,TGTGCCAGCAGGGCAGTGAGGGGGCTCGAGCAGTACTTC,CASRAVRGLEQYF
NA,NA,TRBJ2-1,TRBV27,TGTGCCAGCAGTTTTTTTCCCCCACGGCTCCCTTCCTACAATGAGCAGTTCTTC,CASSFFPPRLPSYNEQFF
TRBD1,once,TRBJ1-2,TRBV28,TGTGCCAGCAGTTCCGGACAGGGGGCCAAAGGCTACACCTTC,CASSSGQGAKGYTF
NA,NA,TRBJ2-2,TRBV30,TGTGCCTGGAGTGTAAGGCTTGACGGGGAGCTGTTTTTT,CAWSVRLDGELFF
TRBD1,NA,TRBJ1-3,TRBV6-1,TGTGCCAGCAGGAGGACAGGCCCTCTTGACACCATATATTTT,CASRRTGPLDTIYF
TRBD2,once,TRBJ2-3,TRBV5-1,TGCGCCAGCAGCTTGGACCAGCGGGGGAGCACAGATACGCAGTATTTT,CASSLDQRGSTDTQYF
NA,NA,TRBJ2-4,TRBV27,TGTGCCAGCAGTCGGGAGAGAGCCAAAAACATTCAGTACTTC,CASSRERAKNIQYF
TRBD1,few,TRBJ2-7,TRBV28,TGTGCCAGCAGTCCCGACAGGGACGAGCAGTACTTC,CASSPDRDEQYF
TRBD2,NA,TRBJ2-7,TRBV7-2,TGTGCCAGCAGCTTAGTCGGCGGGCTAGCGGGGCTGTCCTACGAGCAGTACTTC,CASSLVGGLAGLSYEQYF
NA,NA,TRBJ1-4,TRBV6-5,TGTGCCAGCAGTTACTTGGGGACTGATGAAAAACTGTTTTTT,CASSYLGTDEKLFF
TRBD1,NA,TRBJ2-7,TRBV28,TGTGCCAGCAGTTTAGACCGGGACAGCTCCTACGAGCAGTACTTC,CASSLDRDSSYEQYF
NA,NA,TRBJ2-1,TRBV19,NA,CASSQTGVPGHEQFF
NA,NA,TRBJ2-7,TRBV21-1,TGTGCCAGCTGTACTCCCGGGACAGGGGGCTCCCACGAGCAGTACTTC,CASCTPGTGGSHEQYF
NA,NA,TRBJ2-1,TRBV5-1,TGCGCCAGCAGCTTGGCCTCCTACAATGAGCAGTTCTTC,CASSLASYNEQFF
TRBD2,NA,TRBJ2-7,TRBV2,TGTGCCAGCAGTGAAGAGCGGGGGGCCTACGAGCAGTACTTC,CASSEERGAYEQYF
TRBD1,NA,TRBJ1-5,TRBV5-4,TGTGCCAGCAGCTCAGGACAGGGGGATCAGCCCCAGCATTTT,CASSSGQGDQPQHF
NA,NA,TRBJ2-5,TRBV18,TGTGCCAGCTCACCGGAAGAAGAGACCCAGTACTTC,CASSPEEETQYF
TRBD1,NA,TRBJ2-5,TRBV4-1,TGCGCCAGCAGCCAGGCACCGGGACAGGGTTTAGAGACCCAGTACTTC,CASSQAPGQGLETQYF
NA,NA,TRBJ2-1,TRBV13,TGTGCCAGCAGCCTTCCTCGGTGGAGCTCCTACAATGAGCAGTTCTTC,CASSLPRWSSYNEQFF
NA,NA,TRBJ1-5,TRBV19,TGTGCCAGTAGTATAGAGCCCGGAAATCAGCCCCAGCATTTT,CASSIEPGNQPQHF
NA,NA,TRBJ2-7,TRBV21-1,TGTGCCAGCAGCAAAGGCAGGGACCCCACCTACGAGCAGTACTTC,CASSKGRDPTYEQYF